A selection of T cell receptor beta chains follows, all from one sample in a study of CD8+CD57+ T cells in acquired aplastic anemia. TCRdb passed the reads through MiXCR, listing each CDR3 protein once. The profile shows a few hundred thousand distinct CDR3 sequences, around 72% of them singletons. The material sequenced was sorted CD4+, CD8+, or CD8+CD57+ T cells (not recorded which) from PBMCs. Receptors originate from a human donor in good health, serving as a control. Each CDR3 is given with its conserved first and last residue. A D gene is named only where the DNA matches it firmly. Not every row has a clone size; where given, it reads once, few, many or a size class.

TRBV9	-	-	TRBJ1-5	CASSYGADLWQNF	TGTGCCAGCAGCTACGGAGCAGATCTGTGGCAGAATTTT
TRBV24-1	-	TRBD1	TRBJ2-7	CATSEGDRPDEQYF	TGTGCCACCAGTGAAGGGGACAGGCCCGACGAGCAGTACTTC
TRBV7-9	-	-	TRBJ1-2	CASSLDRPRDRYGYTF	TGTGCCAGCAGCTTAGACCGGCCCCGGGATCGCTATGGCTACACCTTC
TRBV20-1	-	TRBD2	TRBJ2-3	CSAGASRGGTDTQYF	TGCAGTGCTGGGGCCTCTCGCGGGGGAACAGATACGCAGTATTTT
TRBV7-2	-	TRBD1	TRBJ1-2	CASSLLPGQAAQPYGYTF	TGTGCCAGTAGCCTCTTACCGGGACAGGCAGCCCAACCCTATGGCTACACCTTC
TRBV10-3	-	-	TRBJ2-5	CASSDLGQTQNF	TGTGCCAGCAGTGATTTAGGTCAGACCCAGAACTTC
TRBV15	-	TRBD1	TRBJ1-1	CATSLGTGGGRSHVNTEAFF	TGTGCCACCAGCCTAGGGACAGGCGGAGGTCGTTCCCACGTGAACACTGAAGCTTTCTTT
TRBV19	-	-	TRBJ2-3	CARSSTDAQYF	TGTGCCAGGAGTAGCACAGACGCGCAGTATTTT
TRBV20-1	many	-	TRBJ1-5	CSARGLAGYSNQPQHF	TGCAGTGCTAGGGGCCTCGCTGGCTATAGCAATCAGCCCCAGCATTTT
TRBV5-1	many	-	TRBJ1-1	CASSLGGYNTEAFF	TGCGCCAGCAGCTTGGGTGGGTACAACACTGAAGCTTTCTTT
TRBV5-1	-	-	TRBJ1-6	CASRLQERNGPLHF	TGTGCCAGCAGGCTACAGGAAAGGAATGGACCCCTCCACTTT
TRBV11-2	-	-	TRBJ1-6	CASSLRVTTVASSLHF	TGTGCCAGCAGCTTGAGGGTGACGACAGTCGCTTCTTCCCTCCACTTT
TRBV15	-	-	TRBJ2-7	CATSGRAGIVTEQYF	TGTGCCACCAGCGGGCGCGCGGGGATAGTAACTGAGCAGTACTTC
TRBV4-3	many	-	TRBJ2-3	CASSQDKGSTDTQYF	TGCGCCAGCAGCCAAGATAAGGGGAGCACAGATACGCAGTATTTT
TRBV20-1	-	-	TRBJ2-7	CSAPPGGGEQQYF	TGCAGTGCTCCTCCTGGCGGGGGCGAGCAGCAGTACTTC
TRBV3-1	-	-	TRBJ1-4	CASAGGRRNQATNEKLFF	TGTGCCAGCGCCGGGGGCCGACGAAACCAGGCAACTAATGAAAAACTGTTTTTT
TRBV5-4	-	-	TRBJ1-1	CASSSEGGTEAFF	TGTGCCAGCAGCTCGGAGGGGGGCACTGAAGCTTTCTTT
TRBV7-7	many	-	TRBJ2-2	CASSLGTGELFF	TGTGCTAGCAGCTTAGGCACCGGGGAGCTGTTTTTT
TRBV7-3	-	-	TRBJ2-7	CASSLALTDTYEQYF	TGTGCCAGCAGCTTAGCGCTGACCGATACCTACGAGCAGTACTTC
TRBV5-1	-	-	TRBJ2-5	CASSSGQLRGSYQETQYF	TGCGCCAGCAGCTCTGGACAGTTGAGGGGTTCGTACCAAGAGACCCAGTACTTC
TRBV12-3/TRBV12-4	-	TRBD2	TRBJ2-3	CASRLGLATLTDTQYF	TGTGCCAGCAGGTTGGGACTAGCGACGCTCACAGATACGCAGTATTTT
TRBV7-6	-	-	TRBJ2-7	CASSPGGEAFFGQYF	-
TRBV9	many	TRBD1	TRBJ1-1	CASSKTGGAENTEAFF	TGTGCCAGCAGCAAAACAGGGGGCGCAGAAAACACTGAAGCTTTCTTT
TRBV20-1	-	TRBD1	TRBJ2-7	CSVAGGSFNEQYF	TGCAGTGTCGCAGGGGGCTCGTTCAACGAGCAGTACTTC
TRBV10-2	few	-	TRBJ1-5	CASSDPVGNQPQHF	TGCGCCAGCAGTGACCCAGTGGGTAATCAGCCCCAGCATTTT
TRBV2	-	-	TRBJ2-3	CAISGLGQAEGTDTQYF	TGTGCCATCAGTGGGTTGGGCCAAGCGGAGGGGACAGATACGCAGTATTTT
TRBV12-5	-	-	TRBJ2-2	CASAMQGGITGELFF	TGTGCTAGTGCGATGCAGGGTGGTATCACCGGGGAGCTGTTTTTT
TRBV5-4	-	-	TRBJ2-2	CASRRQSGITGELFF	TGTGCCAGTAGACGGCAGAGTGGTATCACCGGGGAGCTGTTTTTT
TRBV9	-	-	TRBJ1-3	CASSPQTQTIEQSIYF	TGTGCCAGCAGCCCCCAGACACAAACGATCGAGCAGTCCATATATTTT